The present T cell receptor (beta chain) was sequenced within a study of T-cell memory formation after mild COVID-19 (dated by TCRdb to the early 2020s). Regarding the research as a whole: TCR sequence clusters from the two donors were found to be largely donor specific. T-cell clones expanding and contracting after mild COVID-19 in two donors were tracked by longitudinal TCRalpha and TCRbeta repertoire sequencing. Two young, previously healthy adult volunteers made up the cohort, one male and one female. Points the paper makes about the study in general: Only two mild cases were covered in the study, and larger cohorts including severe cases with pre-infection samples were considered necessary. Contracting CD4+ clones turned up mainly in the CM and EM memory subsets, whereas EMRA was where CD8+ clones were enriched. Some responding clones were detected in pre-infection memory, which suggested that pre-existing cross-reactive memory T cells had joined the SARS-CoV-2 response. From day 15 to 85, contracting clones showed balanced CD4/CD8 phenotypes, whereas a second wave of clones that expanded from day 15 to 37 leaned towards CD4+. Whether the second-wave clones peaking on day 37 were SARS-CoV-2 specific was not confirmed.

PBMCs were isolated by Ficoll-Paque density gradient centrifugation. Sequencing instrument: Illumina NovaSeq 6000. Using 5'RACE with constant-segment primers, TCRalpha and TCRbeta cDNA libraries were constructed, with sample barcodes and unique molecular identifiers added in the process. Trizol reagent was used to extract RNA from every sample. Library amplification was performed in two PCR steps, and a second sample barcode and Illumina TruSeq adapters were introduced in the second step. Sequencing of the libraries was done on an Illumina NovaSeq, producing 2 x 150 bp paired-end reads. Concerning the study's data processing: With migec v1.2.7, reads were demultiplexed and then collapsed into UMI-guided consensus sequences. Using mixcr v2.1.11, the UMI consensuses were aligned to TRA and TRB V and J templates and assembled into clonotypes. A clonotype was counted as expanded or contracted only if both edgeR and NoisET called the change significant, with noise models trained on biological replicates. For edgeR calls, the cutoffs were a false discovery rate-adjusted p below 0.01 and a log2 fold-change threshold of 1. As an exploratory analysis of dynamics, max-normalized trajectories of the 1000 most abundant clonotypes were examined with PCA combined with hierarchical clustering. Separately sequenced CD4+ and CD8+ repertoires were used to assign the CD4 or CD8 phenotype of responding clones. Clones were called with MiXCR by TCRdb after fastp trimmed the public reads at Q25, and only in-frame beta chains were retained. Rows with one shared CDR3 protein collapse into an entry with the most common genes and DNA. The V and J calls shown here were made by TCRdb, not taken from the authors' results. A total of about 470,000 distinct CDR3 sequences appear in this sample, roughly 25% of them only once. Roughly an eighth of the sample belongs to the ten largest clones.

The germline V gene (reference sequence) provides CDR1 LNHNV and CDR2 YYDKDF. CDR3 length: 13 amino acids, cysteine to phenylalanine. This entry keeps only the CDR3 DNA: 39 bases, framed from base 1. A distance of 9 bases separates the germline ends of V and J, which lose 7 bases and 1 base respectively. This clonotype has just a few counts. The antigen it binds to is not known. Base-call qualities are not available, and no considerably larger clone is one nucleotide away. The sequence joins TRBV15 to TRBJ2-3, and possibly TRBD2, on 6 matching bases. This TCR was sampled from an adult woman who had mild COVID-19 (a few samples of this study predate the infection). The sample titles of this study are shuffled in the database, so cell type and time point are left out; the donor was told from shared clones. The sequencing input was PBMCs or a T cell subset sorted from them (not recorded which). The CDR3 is CATKPSGTDTQYF. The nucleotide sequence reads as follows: TGTGCCACCAAGCCTAGCGGCACAGATACGCAGTATTTT.